One and the same sample provided the 27 T cell receptor beta chains below, sequenced in a study of T cells after yellow fever vaccination. TCRdb re-analysed the 5' RACE reads in MiXCR, keeping a single row per CDR3 protein. There are about 230,000 distinct CDR3 sequences in the sample; 5.5% to 8.5% occur only once, and roughly 1% lies in the top ten. Sequencing used CD4+ T cells sorted from PBMCs, obtained on the day of the yellow fever booster vaccination. Every receptor here comes from a young man who received the YFV17D yellow fever vaccine.

This clonotype occurred many times. The genes are TRBV5-1 and TRBJ2-1; TRBD2 agrees at 8 bases. There are 16 residues in the CDR3. Germline V lookup: CDR1 SGHRS, CDR2 YFSETQ. The V segment lost 3 bases and the J segment 7 bases; nucleotides outside the gene matches: 12. The DNA of the CDR3 is TGCGCCAGCAGCTCTCCGGGCAGAGCGGGAGATAATGAGCAGTTCTTC. Encoded protein: CASSSPGRAGDNEQFF.

This chain joins TRBV15 and TRBJ2-7, with TRBD2 identical over 7 bases. Germline CDR1 reads LNHNV; CDR2 reads YYDKDF (reference sequence). Losses at the gene ends were 5 bases for V and 6 bases for J; bases not matched to a gene: 13. This CDR3 contains 15 residues. The CDR3 bases are TGTGCCACCAGCCCACGCGGGGGAGACCTGATCGAGCAGTACTTC. Protein: CATSPRGGDLIEQYF. Based on the CDR3 plus reference TRBV15 and TRBJ2-7, the full variable domain is DAMVIQNPRYQVTQFGKPVTLSCSQTLNHNVMYWYQQKSSQAPKLLFHYYDKDFNNEADTPDNFQSRRPNTSFCFLDIRSPGLGDTAMYLCATSPRGGDLIEQYFGPGTRLTVT.

This clonotype was seen repeatedly, ten times or more. Its ends do not fully match the called genes, so a read error is possible. This sequence joins TRBV11-3 and TRBJ2-1; D remains unclear. CDR1 and CDR2 from the germline V gene are SGHNT and YENEEA. This CDR3 region has 13 residues. In DNA form, the CDR3 reads TGTGCCAGCAGCGTAGACGGGTACAATGAGCAGTTCTTC. This encodes CASSVDGYNEQFF.

This clonotype was detected ten times or more. The V call is TRBV2, the J call TRBJ2-6; 9 nucleotides match TRBD1. V shed 7 bases, J shed 0 bases, and the junction held 4 bases outside the gene matches. CDR1 and CDR2 (germline): SNHLY, FYNNEI. The CDR3 runs to 16 residues. CDR3 region: CASMRDRVSGANVLTF. CDR3 DNA: TGTGCCAGCATGAGGGACAGGGTCTCTGGGGCCAACGTCCTGACTTTC.

This clonotype was counted at least ten times. Sequence at one end of the junction differs from germline and may be a read error. The genes are TRBV7-2 and TRBJ2-1, with D unresolved. Germline CDR1 is SGHTA and CDR2 is FQGNSA. This CDR3 spans 13 amino acids. This CDR3 is CASRLEPYNEQFF. CDR3 DNA: TGTGCCAGCAGGTTAGAGCCGTACAATGAGCAGTTCTTC.

This clonotype was seen ten or more times. The chain couples TRBV30 to TRBJ2-5; the D call may be TRBD1 or TRBD2 (6 bases each). Germline CDR1 reads GTSNPN; CDR2 reads SVGIG (reference sequence). Deletions cut 4 bases from V and 5 bases from J, with 14 bases between. There are 13 residues in the CDR3. The chain's CDR3 is CAWNTGRIETQYF. CDR3 coding DNA: TGTGCCTGGAACACAGGGAGGATCGAGACCCAGTACTTC.

This clonotype was found a few times. The V and J genes are TRBV14 and TRBJ2-2, with D unclear. Germline CDR1 and CDR2: SGHDN and FVKESK. This CDR3 has 14 amino acids. V was trimmed by 1 base and J by 3 bases, leaving 6 bases between them. CDR3 sequence reads: CASSQVLHTGELFF. DNA of the CDR3: TGTGCCAGCAGCCAAGTCCTACACACCGGGGAGCTGTTTTTT.

This chain links TRBV12-5 with TRBJ2-1; D call uncertain. Germline loops: CDR1 LGHNT, CDR2 FRNRAP. This CDR3 has 12 amino acids. V was cut by 4 bases and J by 5 bases, with 6 bases left in between. CDR3 sequence (DNA): TGTGCTAGTGGTTCCTCTAACAATGAGCAGTTCTTC. It is translated as CASGSSNNEQFF.

The sample holds many counts of this clonotype. The chain combines TRBV12-3 or TRBV12-4 with TRBJ2-1, with D possibly TRBD2 on 5 matching bases. The V end was cut by 3 bases, the J end by 8 bases, with 14 bases between. This CDR3 comprises 14 residues. CDR3: CASSFLRSEDEQFF. DNA of the CDR3: TGTGCCAGCAGTTTTCTCCGGTCGGAGGATGAGCAGTTCTTC.

Ten or more counts support this clonotype. The J gene is TRBJ2-1, the V gene TRBV20-1, with no clear D. V lost 6 bases and J lost 5, with 5 bases in between. The CDR3 runs 10 residues. CDR1 and CDR2 (germline): DFQATT, SNEGSKA (reference sequence). CDR3: CSAVNNEQFF. CDR3 nucleotide sequence: TGCAGTGCGGTAAACAATGAGCAGTTCTTC.

At least ten counts were recorded for this clonotype. The chain links TRBV14 to TRBJ2-2, with no clear D. V was pared by 1 base and J by 6 bases, with 12 bases between. The germline CDR1 and CDR2 sequences are SGHDN and FVKESK. The CDR3 is 15 residues long. CDR3 sequence: CASSQGSSLAGELFF. In DNA form, the CDR3 reads TGTGCCAGCAGCCAAGGATCTTCCCTGGCCGGGGAGCTGTTTTTT.

This clonotype was seen a handful of times. This chain connects TRBV5-1 to TRBJ2-3, with 7 bases aligning to TRBD2. The CDR3 is 15 residues long. The V and J ends lost 4 bases and 0 bases, in that order; junction bases with no gene match: 5. Germline V gene data show CDR1 as SGHRS and CDR2 as YFSETQ. The CDR3 nucleotides are TGCGCCAGCAGCCCCAGCGGGGCTAGCACAGATACGCAGTATTTT. This encodes CASSPSGASTDTQYF.

This clonotype was counted many times. The chain links TRBV20-1 to TRBJ2-1; 12 positions agree with TRBD2. Germline CDR1 reads DFQATT; CDR2 reads SNEGSKA (reference sequence). This CDR3 is built from 11 residues. The V gene end was trimmed by 5 bases and the J gene end by 11 bases; junction bases not matched to a gene: 1. The CDR3 region is CSAGLAGKQFF. As DNA, the CDR3 is TGCAGTGCTGGACTAGCGGGAAAGCAGTTCTTC.

This clonotype appeared many times. The chain couples TRBV24-1 to TRBJ2-1; unclear D gene. Germline assignment: CDR1 KGHDR and CDR2 SFDVKD. This CDR3 spans 13 amino acids. With 0 bases removed from V and 6 bases from J, the gap between germline ends came to 5 bases. The CDR3 loop reads CATSDLSVNEQFF. The CDR3 DNA follows: TGTGCCACCAGTGATTTGTCTGTCAATGAGCAGTTCTTC.

This clonotype has at least ten counts. For the CDR3, the DNA is TGCAGTGCTATGACGGCAACTAATGAAAAACTGTTTTTT. This translates into CSAMTATNEKLFF. The genes are TRBV20-1 and TRBJ1-4; the D is unclear. Trimming stripped 4 bases from V and 0 bases from J, with 6 bases between. CDR1 is DFQATT and CDR2 is SNEGSKA in the germline V gene (reference sequence). The CDR3 loop spans 13 amino acids.

On this clonotype: A read error may account for a junction end that differs from germline. The chain is built from TRBV7-8 and TRBJ2-5, with 10 nucleotides matching TRBD2. The CDR3 spans 15 residues. Germline V gives CDR1 SGHVS, CDR2 FQNEAQ. As DNA, the CDR3 is TGTGCCAGCAGCCTAGCGGGAGCGGTCCAAGAGACCCAGTACTTC. Translation gives CASSLAGAVQETQYF.

The chain uses TRBV20-1 and TRBJ2-1, with 9 bases that match TRBD2. In germline, CDR1 is DFQATT, CDR2 SNEGSKA (reference sequence). The CDR3 has 15 residues. The J segment lost 9 bases and the V segment lost 6 bases, leaving 15 bases of the junction unmatched. The CDR3 loop reads CSAERPSGKNSEQFF. CDR3 sequence (DNA): TGCAGTGCGGAGAGGCCTAGCGGGAAGAACAGTGAGCAGTTCTTC.

This chain joins TRBV7-9 and TRBJ2-2; 8 nucleotides line up with TRBD2. This CDR3 is built from 14 residues. CDR1 is SEHNR and CDR2 is FQNEAQ in the germline V gene (reference sequence). J was trimmed by 4 bases and V by 9 bases; bases with no gene match: 7. The CDR3 DNA is TGTGCCAGTAGACTTAGCGGGGCCACCGGGGAGCTGTTTTTT. This translates into CASRLSGATGELFF.

This clonotype was observed at least ten times. The V gene is TRBV27, the J gene TRBJ2-7; 8 bases match TRBD2. This CDR3 is 15 amino acids long. Losses at the gene ends were 4 bases for V and 2 bases for J; bases not matched to a gene: 7. From germline, CDR1 is MNHEY and CDR2 SMNVEV (reference sequence). The DNA of the CDR3 is TGTGCCAGCAGTTGGAGAATAGCGGGGACCTACGAGCAGTACTTC. Amino acids: CASSWRIAGTYEQYF.

V gene TRBV12-3 or TRBV12-4 combines with J gene TRBJ2-5; TRBD2 agrees at 11 bases. Trimming cost V 2 bases and J 3 bases; bases outside gene matches: 17. This CDR3 is built from 20 residues. CDR3 nucleotides: TGTGCCAGCAGTTTAATTTTACTAGCGGGAGTGGAGCGCCGCGAAGAGACCCAGTACTTC. Translated: CASSLILLAGVERREETQYF.

The V gene is TRBV7-9, the J gene TRBJ2-7; D possibly corresponds to TRBD2 (6 bases). The CDR3 extends over 13 amino acids. The V end was cut by 5 bases, the J end by 13 bases, with 21 bases between. The germline V gene has CDR1 SEHNR and CDR2 FQNEAQ (reference sequence). The CDR3 sequence: CASSPGTDKAVYF. CDR3 in DNA: TGTGCCAGCAGCCCCGGGACTGACAAAGCAGTATACTTC.

This clonotype has a count of ten or more. The rearrangement uses TRBV2 and TRBJ2-7; D possibly matches TRBD1 or TRBD2 (5 bases each). The V and J ends lost 6 bases and 0 bases respectively, with 15 bases between them. The CDR3 sequence is 15 residues long. Germline lookup yields CDR1 SNHLY and CDR2 FYNNEI. Here the CDR3 reads CASRAGTTYSYEQYF. CDR3 DNA: TGTGCCAGCAGAGCCGGGACGACCTACTCCTACGAGCAGTACTTC.

This clonotype was picked up many times. V usage is TRBV12-3 or TRBV12-4 and J usage is TRBJ1-4; 7 bases are shared with TRBD1. V trimming: 4 bases; J trimming: 5 bases; junction bases outside the gene matches: 1. This CDR3 is built from 13 residues. In DNA form, the CDR3 reads TGTGCCAGCAGTTCAGGGGGGAATGAAAAACTGTTTTTT. Its translation is CASSSGGNEKLFF.

This clonotype has a handful of counts. The chain carries TRBV20-1 and TRBJ1-3; D perhaps matches TRBD1 (5 bases). Germline V gives CDR1 DFQATT, CDR2 SNEGSKA (reference sequence). The CDR3 totals 11 residues. The V end was cut by 5 bases, the J end by 14 bases, with 16 bases between. The CDR3 coding sequence is TGCAGTGCTGGAAAGCCGGGGCCTCTATATTTT. It specifies CSAGKPGPLYF.

This clonotype was recorded many times. V gene TRBV29-1 combines with J gene TRBJ2-7; 10 bases are a match to TRBD1. Per the germline V gene, CDR1 is SQVTM and CDR2 is ANQGSEA. CDR3 length equals 13 residues. V dropped 6 bases and J dropped 6; count of bases not matched to a gene: 8. CDR3 loop: CSVPGQGLFEQYF. In nucleotides, the CDR3 is TGCAGCGTGCCGGGACAGGGGCTTTTCGAGCAGTACTTC.

The chain links TRBV6-5 to TRBJ2-7, with D possibly being TRBD1 or TRBD2 (5 bases each). This CDR3 is built from 13 residues. V was pared by 6 bases and J by 2 bases, with 11 bases between. Germline assignment: CDR1 MNHEY and CDR2 SVGAGI. CDR3 sequence reads: CASRSGAAYEQYF. CDR3 nucleotide sequence: TGTGCCAGCAGGTCCGGGGCCGCCTACGAGCAGTACTTC.

This clonotype has a handful of counts. This chain connects TRBV6-2 or TRBV6-3 to TRBJ1-1; 11 nucleotides agree with TRBD1. The CDR3 loop spans 13 amino acids. The junction had 2 bases not matched to a gene; V was cut back by 6 bases and J by 5 bases. In germline, CDR1 is MNHEY, CDR2 SVGEGT. CDR3 in amino acids: CASRGQGGTEAFF. CDR3 nucleotide sequence: TGTGCCAGCAGGGGACAGGGGGGGACTGAAGCTTTCTTT.